A single sample gave rise to the 25 T cell receptor beta chains below, sequenced in a study of graft-versus-host responses after intestinal transplantation. Which antigens these TCRs recognize remains unknown. Profiling relied on immunoSEQ multiplex PCR, and the TCRdb table lists in-frame clones only, not all of them. The repertoire holds some 84,000 clones, about four fifths seen once, with 0.83% in the top ten. The sequencing here drew on unstimulated CD4+ T cells sorted from spleen or lymph node cells, taken before intestinal transplant. Receptor source: a human donor who received an intestinal transplant.

This rearrangement joins TRBV7-6 to TRBJ2-3, with 7 positions matching TRBD1. This CDR3 has 15 residues. Trimming removed 5 bases from V and 2 bases from J; junction bases left unmatched: 7. Germline V CDR1 and CDR2: SGHVS, FNYEAQ. The CDR3 DNA reads TGTGCCAGCAGCCCCCGAGGGGGCAACACAGATACGCAGTATTTT. It specifies CASSPRGGNTDTQYF.

The rearrangement links TRBV12-5 to TRBJ1-1; 7 bases are a match to TRBD1. This CDR3 has 14 residues. CDR1 is LGHNT, CDR2 FRNRAP, per germline. J lost 2 bases, V lost 7 bases, and 7 bases had no gene match. As DNA, the CDR3 is TGTGCTAGTGTGCGAGGGGGCGGAAACACTGAAGCTTTCTTT. Amino acid sequence: CASVRGGGNTEAFF.

The V and J genes are TRBV11-1 and TRBJ2-7, with 10 bases aligning to TRBD2. CDR1 is SGHAT and CDR2 is FQDESV in the germline V gene (reference sequence). The V gene end was trimmed by 5 bases and the J gene end by 3 bases; junction bases not matched to a gene: 7. There are 15 residues in the CDR3. In DNA form, the CDR3 reads TGTGCCAGCAGCCTACACGGACTAGCGGTCTACGAGCAGTACTTC. Encoded protein: CASSLHGLAVYEQYF.

The chain combines TRBV19 with TRBJ2-3; 7 bases align to TRBD2. There are 14 residues in the CDR3. J was trimmed by 2 bases and V by 5 bases; bases with no gene match: 4. From germline, CDR1 is LNHDA and CDR2 SQIVND (reference sequence). The CDR3 nucleotides read TGTGCCAGTAGTTCGACTAGCAACACAGATACGCAGTATTTT. Translated: CASSSTSNTDTQYF.

The gene calls are TRBV5-4 and TRBJ2-1; TRBD2 might be the D (6 bases). The V gene's germline CDR1 is SGHNT and CDR2 YYREEE (reference sequence). Trimming removed 2 bases from V and 0 bases from J, with 9 bases in between. This CDR3 has 15 amino acids. CDR3 bases: TGTGCCAGCAGCTTTACCGGGAGCTCCTACAATGAGCAGTTCTTC. Translation gives CASSFTGSSYNEQFF.

The gene calls are TRBV15 and TRBJ1-4, with 10 nucleotides matching TRBD1. Germline CDR1 and CDR2: LNHNV and YYDKDF (reference sequence). There are 15 residues in the CDR3. Losses at the gene ends were 5 bases for V and 6 bases for J; bases not matched to a gene: 6. The CDR3 protein is CATSGSDRGDEKLFF. CDR3 DNA sequence: TGTGCCACCAGCGGATCGGACAGGGGGGATGAAAAACTGTTTTTT.

This chain connects TRBV10-2 to TRBJ2-6, with a possible D match to TRBD1 (7 bases). This CDR3 contains 16 residues. Trimming took 3 bases from V and 0 from J, leaving 9 bases between them. Germline-derived CDR1 and CDR2 are WSHSY and SAAADI. This chain's CDR3 is CASSDRGASGANVLTF. The CDR3 DNA reads TGCGCCAGCAGTGACAGGGGGGCCTCTGGGGCCAACGTCCTGACTTTC.

The chain employs TRBV10-3 and TRBJ1-6; D is unresolved. V lost 7 bases to trimming and J lost 10 bases, with 17 bases between them. The length of the CDR3 is 14 residues. Germline loops: CDR1 ENHRY, CDR2 SYGVKD. The CDR3 loop is CAITPGGRNSPLHF. The CDR3 nucleotides read TGTGCCATCACCCCGGGAGGACGTAACTCACCCCTCCACTTT.

CDR3 in DNA: TGTGCCAGCAGGCCTCTCATACAGGGTCCCCGAACTAACACCATATATTTT. Translation: CASRPLIQGPRTNTIYF. The gene calls are TRBV5-6 and TRBJ1-3; perhaps TRBD1 as D (6 bases). Trimming stripped 5 bases from V and 7 bases from J, with 25 bases between. In germline, CDR1 is SGHDT, CDR2 YYEEEE. This CDR3 is 17 amino acids long.

V and J are TRBV28 and TRBJ2-2; 7 bases fit TRBD1. CDR1 and CDR2 from the germline V gene are MDHEN and SYDVKM. The CDR3 extends over 15 amino acids. Unmatched junction bases numbered 3, after V lost 4 bases and J lost 1 base. In DNA, the CDR3 is TGTGCCAGCAGTTACAGGGGCCTGAACACCGGGGAGCTGTTTTTT. Amino acid sequence: CASSYRGLNTGELFF.

The rearrangement joins TRBV28 to TRBJ1-2, with 10 nucleotides matching TRBD1. This CDR3 is 14 amino acids long. Germline CDR1 reads MDHEN; CDR2 reads SYDVKM. V shed 8 bases, J shed 5 bases, and the junction held 8 bases outside the gene matches. The CDR3 region is CASRDRGGPYGYTF. For the CDR3, the DNA is TGTGCCAGCCGGGACAGGGGTGGGCCATATGGCTACACCTTC.

The chain uses TRBV28 and TRBJ1-5; 9 positions match TRBD1. The V gene's germline CDR1 is MDHEN and CDR2 SYDVKM. The CDR3 consists of 15 residues. V shed 6 bases, J shed 3 bases, and the junction held 6 bases outside the gene matches. This CDR3 is CASRLGQGHNQPQHF. Here the CDR3 DNA reads TGTGCCAGCAGACTGGGACAGGGCCACAATCAGCCCCAGCATTTT.

This clone has just one count. The junction does not match germline at one end; this may be a read error. The V and J genes are TRBV7-7 and TRBJ2-7; 7 bases line up with TRBD2. The CDR3 consists of 15 residues. Germline V gives CDR1 SSHAT, CDR2 FNYEAQ (reference sequence). The CDR3 region has the DNA TGTGCTAGCAGCTCCCGACTAGCCCTTACCTACGAGCAGTACTTC. It translates to CASSSRLALTYEQYF.

This clone has only a few counts. The V and J genes are TRBV5-6 and TRBJ1-2, with a weak D call TRBD1 (6 bases). Trimming left V 2 bases short and J 5 bases short, with 7 bases between. There are 12 residues in the CDR3. Per germline, CDR1 SGHDT and CDR2 YYEEEE. In nucleotides, the CDR3 is TGTGCCAGCAGCTTAACAGGGTATGGCTACACCTTC. Translating gives CASSLTGYGYTF.

The chain joins TRBV7-9 to TRBJ1-2, with 7 nucleotides matching TRBD1. This CDR3 is 14 amino acids long. Germline V gene sequence: CDR1 SEHNR, CDR2 FQNEAQ (reference sequence). The ends lost 5 bases at V and 3 bases at J; junction bases unmatched: 6. CDR3 loop: CASSPGGTDYGYTF. The CDR3, as DNA: TGTGCCAGCAGCCCGGGGGGGACAGACTATGGCTACACCTTC.

This chain connects TRBV5-4 to TRBJ2-7; TRBD1 is a possible D gene (6 bases). CDR1 and CDR2 from the germline V gene are SGHNT and YYREEE (reference sequence). There are 13 residues in the CDR3. Trimming removed 5 bases from V and 2 bases from J, with 11 bases in between. The CDR3 region has the DNA TGTGCCAGCAGTCTTACAGGGACCTACGAGCAGTACTTC. Translated: CASSLTGTYEQYF.

This chain uses TRBV5-1 with TRBJ1-4; a possible D gene is TRBD1 (5 bases). Trimming took 7 bases from V and 0 from J, leaving 16 bases between them. The germline V gene has CDR1 SGHRS and CDR2 YFSETQ. This CDR3 has 16 residues. The CDR3 coding sequence is TGCGCCAGCTCTTCTTCAGGGACTGCAACTAATGAAAAACTGTTTTTT. This translates into CASSSSGTATNEKLFF.

The chain is built from TRBV7-3 and TRBJ2-1, with 7 nucleotides matching TRBD2. Trimming took 2 bases from V and 10 from J; bases not matched to a gene: 14. CDR1 and CDR2 from the germline V gene are SGHTA and FQGTGA. The CDR3 loop spans 16 amino acids. The CDR3 nucleotides are TGTGCCAGCAGCTTATCGAGCGGGGCCGGCGCGAGGGAGCAGTTCTTC. Translating it yields CASSLSSGAGAREQFF.

This clone was seen only once. This chain links TRBV5-4 with TRBJ2-5; D is perhaps TRBD2 (5 bases). Germline assignment: CDR1 SGHNT and CDR2 YYREEE (reference sequence). The CDR3 totals 13 residues. The ends were cut back, 4 bases at V and 4 bases at J, with 11 bases in the middle. CDR3: CASSGVEGETQYF. CDR3 nucleotide sequence: TGTGCCAGCAGCGGAGTAGAGGGAGAGACCCAGTACTTC.

This chain links TRBV5-6 with TRBJ1-2; D unclear. This CDR3 is 15 amino acids long. CDR1 SGHDT and CDR2 YYEEEE come from the germline V gene. V gave up 4 bases and J gave up 2 bases, with 15 bases separating them. CDR3 in amino acids: CASSTLFRANYGYTF. In DNA, the CDR3 is TGTGCCAGCAGCACTCTTTTTCGCGCCAACTATGGCTACACCTTC.

This clone came up once. V usage is TRBV4-1 and J usage is TRBJ2-3; no definite D call. Germline V gene sequence: CDR1 MGHRA, CDR2 YSYEKL. The length of the CDR3 is 13 residues. V lost 1 base and J lost 5, with 7 bases in between. The CDR3 nucleotides are TGCGCCAGCAGCCAAGTTCCGCGAGATACGCAGTATTTT. It specifies CASSQVPRDTQYF.

This clone was seen only once. The CDR3 coding sequence is TGTGCCAGCAGTGACCAATCATACACTGAAGCTTTCTTT. This encodes CASSDQSYTEAFF. The chain has TRBV6-1 and TRBJ1-1; D gene unclear. CDR1 is MNHNS and CDR2 is SASEGT in the germline V gene. The CDR3 totals 13 residues. Deletions cut 3 bases from V and 3 bases from J, with 8 bases between.

V is TRBV2 and J is TRBJ2-2; possibly TRBD2 for D (5 bases). The germline CDR1 and CDR2 sequences are SNHLY and FYNNEI. The CDR3 is 12 residues long. V was trimmed by 9 bases and J by 4 bases, leaving 9 bases between them. The CDR3, as DNA: TGTGCCAGGACGGCGGGCACCGGGGAGCTGTTTTTT. It encodes CARTAGTGELFF.

This clone was observed a single time. V is TRBV15 and J is TRBJ2-1; 7 positions match TRBD2. The CDR3 length is 14 residues. Losses at the gene ends were 4 bases for V and 3 bases for J; bases not matched to a gene: 3. The V gene's germline CDR1 is LNHNV and CDR2 YYDKDF (reference sequence). This chain's CDR3 is CATSTLADYNEQFF. The CDR3 DNA follows: TGTGCCACCAGCACCCTAGCGGACTACAATGAGCAGTTCTTC.

This clone was recorded a few times. The rearrangement uses TRBV9 and TRBJ1-6; D call uncertain. Germline CDR1 reads SGDLS; CDR2 reads YYNGEE. The CDR3 contains 16 residues. Trimming took off 0 bases at V and 3 bases at J, with 10 bases between the two ends. The CDR3 loop reads CASSVGAGYYNSPLHF. The CDR3 DNA follows: TGTGCCAGCAGCGTAGGTGCAGGCTACTATAATTCACCCCTCCACTTT.